This T cell receptor beta chain was sequenced during a study of lymphopenia after photon versus proton radiotherapy. Study-wide results and limits: Survival link was tested only in deceased patients; proton benefit remains a possibility. Photon-treated patients lost naive T cells and TCR diversity; proton-treated stayed stable. Oligoclonal CD8+ Temra expansion after nadir drove photon patients' diversity drop. In patients who died, overall survival fell as post-nadir TCR diversity dropped more.

V was trimmed by 6 bases and J by 0 bases, leaving 12 bases between them. Germline V CDR1 and CDR2: MNHEY, SVGAGI. The CDR3 sequence is 14 residues long. Profiled with immunoSEQ multiplex PCR; TCRdb holds only in-frame clones, not every one. The table has some 64,000 clones, around 87% seen once. With respect to this clone: Its target is not known.

The sequences come from peripheral blood, collected from a patient treated with proton-based radiotherapy. V and J are TRBV6-5 and TRBJ2-7; no clear D. The clonotype comes from an elderly man with esophageal cancer. CDR3 sequence (DNA): TGTGCCAGCAGCCTGGGATTGCTCTCCTACGAGCAGTACTTC. This encodes CASSLGLLSYEQYF.